A single sample is the source of the 10 T cell receptor beta chains below, sequenced in a study of blood T cell repertoires in COVID-19. Only in-frame clones appear in the TCRdb table, and some are missing; sequencing was by immunoSEQ multiplex PCR. The repertoire holds 100,000 to 150,000 clones, with approximately 74% as singletons. Sample: peripheral blood. The receptors derive from a man aged 80 or over with COVID-19, enrolled during active disease.

This rearrangement joins TRBV12-3 or TRBV12-4 to TRBJ2-5; D call uncertain. Trimming cost V 5 bases and J 3 bases, with 10 bases left between them. The CDR3 spans 13 residues. The CDR3: CASSVTEEETQYF. CDR3 nucleotide sequence: TGTGCCAGCAGTGTGACTGAGGAAGAGACCCAGTACTTC.

The chain uses TRBV27 and TRBJ2-1, with 9 bases aligning to TRBD2. CDR1 is MNHEY and CDR2 is SMNVEV in the germline V gene (reference sequence). With 1 base clipped from V and 5 bases from J, the junction kept 9 bases outside the gene matches. The CDR3 runs to 17 residues. CDR3 protein: CASSLWGSGRMDNEQFF. The CDR3 nucleotides are TGTGCCAGCAGTTTATGGGGTAGCGGGAGAATGGACAATGAGCAGTTCTTC.

This chain joins TRBV11-2 and TRBJ2-1; 10 positions agree with TRBD2. CDR3 length equals 19 residues. Germline lookup yields CDR1 SGHAT and CDR2 FQNNGV. The J segment lost 7 bases and the V segment lost 3 bases, leaving 18 bases of the junction unmatched. CDR3 nucleotides: TGTGCCAGCAGCTTCCGAACTGGCCCCCTAGCGGGAGCAACGAATGAGCAGTTCTTC. The encoded protein is CASSFRTGPLAGATNEQFF. Full variable domain (rest looked up from reference TRBV11-2 and TRBJ2-1): EAGVAQSPRYKIIEKRQSVAFWCNPISGHATLYWYQQILGQGPKLLIQFQNNGVVDDSQLPKDRFSAERLKGVDSTLKIQPAKLEDSAVYLCASSFRTGPLAGATNEQFFGPGTRLTVL.

This chain joins TRBV4-1 and TRBJ1-6; the match to TRBD1 covers 9 bases. CDR1 is MGHRA and CDR2 is YSYEKL in the germline V gene. The CDR3 is 20 amino acids. Unmatched junction bases numbered 16, after V lost 4 bases and J lost 3 bases. The CDR3 region is CASSRQILGQGNGYNSPLHF. As DNA, the CDR3 is TGCGCCAGCAGCCGCCAAATCCTTGGACAGGGGAACGGCTATAATTCACCCCTCCACTTT.

The rearrangement uses TRBV11-2 and TRBJ2-1; 13 positions agree with TRBD2. J was trimmed by 5 bases and V by 3 bases; bases with no gene match: 1. Germline lookup yields CDR1 SGHAT and CDR2 FQNNGV. The CDR3 runs 15 residues. For the CDR3, the DNA is TGTGCCAGCAGCTTCGGGACTAGCGGGAACAATGAGCAGTTCTTC. Its protein product is CASSFGTSGNNEQFF. The full variable domain, rest sourced from reference TRBV11-2 and TRBJ2-1, is EAGVAQSPRYKIIEKRQSVAFWCNPISGHATLYWYQQILGQGPKLLIQFQNNGVVDDSQLPKDRFSAERLKGVDSTLKIQPAKLEDSAVYLCASSFGTSGNNEQFFGPGTRLTVL.

The rearrangement links TRBV10-3 to TRBJ1-4; TRBD1 might be the D (6 bases). The CDR3 totals 13 residues. CDR1 ENHRY and CDR2 SYGVKD come from the germline V gene. The germline V and J ends were trimmed by 10 bases and 4 bases, with 13 bases remaining between them. The CDR3 spells CATTGQLNEKLFF. The CDR3 DNA reads TGTGCCACGACAGGACAGCTTAATGAAAAACTGTTTTTT.

The chain employs TRBV6-5 and TRBJ2-2; 7 bases agree with TRBD2. CDR1 is MNHEY, CDR2 SVGAGI, per germline. There are 12 residues in the CDR3. After removal of 7 bases from V and 7 bases from J, the junction contained 3 bases not matched to a gene. As DNA, the CDR3 is TGTGCCAGCAACCCGGGGGGCGGGGAGCTGTTTTTT. Protein sequence: CASNPGGGELFF.

The chain carries TRBV6-5 and TRBJ1-2; D is uncertain. Germline V gene sequence: CDR1 MNHEY, CDR2 SVGAGI. This CDR3 spans 14 amino acids. V gave up 6 bases and J gave up 4 bases, with 15 bases separating them. CDR3 region: CASSPRGGGYGYTF. The CDR3 nucleotides are TGTGCCAGCAGCCCACGGGGTGGCGGCTATGGCTACACCTTC.

This clone was seen more than once but under ten times. In DNA, the CDR3 is TGCGCCAGCAGCCCCGACAGGGGGCGAAGGAACACTGAAGCTTTCTTT. Residues: CASSPDRGRRNTEAFF. The chain recombines TRBV5-1 with TRBJ1-1; 10 bases are a match to TRBD1. The CDR3 is made up of 16 amino acids. CDR1 is SGHRS, CDR2 YFSETQ, per germline. V lost 4 bases, J lost 1 base, and 7 bases stayed unmatched.

V is TRBV28 and J is TRBJ2-5; 11 bases are shared with TRBD2. The germline V gene has CDR1 MDHEN and CDR2 SYDVKM. V was clipped by 6 bases and J by 2 bases; unmatched bases: 8. The CDR3 extends over 16 amino acids. CDR3 in DNA: TGTGCCAGCAGCAAGGTAGGGACTAGCGGACAAGAGACCCAGTACTTC. As protein: CASSKVGTSGQETQYF.